These 27 T cell receptor beta chains were sequenced from one sample in a study of T cell responses to AZD1222 COVID-19 vaccine. Some clones are missing from TCRdb's copy, which holds only in-frame ones; the method was immunoSEQ multiplex PCR. The sample holds 70,000 to 95,000 clones, 85% to 95% seen once. Sequencing was performed on peripheral blood, taken 28 days after the second AZD1222 dose. Every receptor here comes from an adult who received the AZD1222 COVID-19 vaccine.

V gene TRBV4-2 combines with J gene TRBJ1-3; 10 bases line up with TRBD1. The germline gives CDR1 LGHNA, CDR2 YNFKEQ. The length of the CDR3 is 16 residues. The V gene end was trimmed by 3 bases and the J gene end by 5 bases; junction bases not matched to a gene: 7. In DNA, the CDR3 is TGTGCCAGCAGCCAGTACCCGGGACAGGGGAGAAACACCATATATTTT. It specifies CASSQYPGQGRNTIYF.

The CDR3 is CASSGLGQGGNQPQHF. The CDR3 DNA reads TGTGCCAGCAGTGGGTTGGGACAGGGTGGCAATCAGCCCCAGCATTTT. The V gene is TRBV6-1, the J gene TRBJ1-5; TRBD1 aligns across 9 bases. V shed 4 bases, J shed 2 bases, and the junction held 6 bases outside the gene matches. The germline V gene encodes CDR1 MNHNS and CDR2 SASEGT. This CDR3 region has 16 residues.

J is TRBJ1-1 and V is TRBV15; D is perhaps TRBD1 (5 bases). V lost 1 base to trimming and J lost 0 bases, with 9 bases between them. The CDR3 loop spans 15 amino acids. Germline CDR1 is LNHNV and CDR2 is YYDKDF (reference sequence). The CDR3 is CATSRGGALNTEAFF. The DNA of the CDR3 is TGTGCCACCAGCAGAGGTGGGGCTTTGAACACTGAAGCTTTCTTT. The complete variable domain, with remaining parts taken from reference TRBV15 and TRBJ1-1, reads DAMVIQNPRYQVTQFGKPVTLSCSQTLNHNVMYWYQQKSSQAPKLLFHYYDKDFNNEADTPDNFQSRRPNTSFCFLDIRSPGLGDTAMYLCATSRGGALNTEAFFGQGTRLTVV.

The chain carries TRBV3-1 (or the pseudogene TRBV3-2) and TRBJ1-5; the match to TRBD1 covers 7 bases. V was pared by 3 bases and J by 7 bases, with 9 bases of the junction left unmatched. The CDR3 is made up of 15 amino acids. CDR1 and CDR2 (germline): LGHDT, YNNKEL (reference sequence). The CDR3 sequence: CASSHIGGGRQPQHF. CDR3 DNA: TGTGCCAGCAGCCATATTGGAGGGGGCCGGCAGCCCCAGCATTTT.

This chain joins TRBV27 and TRBJ2-3; D is unresolved. V was clipped by 4 bases and J by 6 bases, with 14 bases between them. CDR1 MNHEY and CDR2 SMNVEV come from the germline V gene (reference sequence). This CDR3 has 14 amino acids. This CDR3 reads CASSWASLQDTQYF. Written as DNA, the CDR3 is TGTGCCAGCAGTTGGGCCAGCCTCCAGGATACGCAGTATTTT.

The rearrangement joins TRBV18 to TRBJ2-2, with D possibly matching TRBD2 (5 bases). V gave up 0 bases and J gave up 2 bases, with 13 bases separating them. Germline V gives CDR1 KGHSH, CDR2 LQKENI. The CDR3 has 17 residues. The CDR3 loop reads CASSPPGVGINTGELFF. Written as DNA, the CDR3 is TGTGCCAGCTCACCACCGGGAGTAGGGATTAACACCGGGGAGCTGTTTTTT.

This clone was counted once. V usage is TRBV20-1 and J usage is TRBJ1-5; D gene unclear. Trimming took off 3 bases at V and 7 bases at J, with 13 bases between the two ends. Germline CDR1 reads DFQATT; CDR2 reads SNEGSKA (reference sequence). The CDR3 is 13 residues long. CDR3: CSASTGVQQPQHF. The CDR3 nucleotides are TGCAGTGCTAGTACGGGAGTTCAACAGCCCCAGCATTTT.

The rearrangement links TRBV2 to TRBJ2-5; D might be TRBD2 (5 bases). V dropped 8 bases and J dropped 2 bases, with 15 bases sitting between them. The CDR3 contains 14 residues. Germline V gene lookup returns CDR1 SNHLY and CDR2 FYNNEI. CDR3 nucleotide sequence: TGTGCCAGCGTACAGTCACGGGGACAAGAGACCCAGTACTTC. Its translation: CASVQSRGQETQYF.

This sequence joins TRBV18 and TRBJ2-7; 9 bases are shared with TRBD2. The germline CDR1 and CDR2 sequences are KGHSH and LQKENI. This CDR3 contains 14 residues. After removal of 3 bases from V and 6 bases from J, the junction contained 6 bases not matched to a gene. Here the CDR3 DNA reads TGTGCCAGCTCACCCCTGCGGGAGGGGGGCGAGCAGTACTTC. Translation gives CASSPLREGGEQYF.

The chain has TRBV28 and TRBJ1-1; the D is unclear. The ends were cut back, 2 bases at V and 7 bases at J, with 11 bases in the middle. CDR1 MDHEN and CDR2 SYDVKM come from the germline V gene. The length of the CDR3 is 13 residues. The CDR3 DNA is TGTGCCAGCAGTTTACCCATGGTCAGTGAAGCTTTCTTT. Translating it yields CASSLPMVSEAFF.

The V call is TRBV27, the J call TRBJ1-5; 10 bases agree with TRBD1. Germline V gene data show CDR1 as MNHEY and CDR2 as SMNVEV (reference sequence). The ends lost 6 bases at V and 4 bases at J; junction bases unmatched: 3. The CDR3 is made up of 14 amino acids. The CDR3: CASRGQGSNQPQHF. In DNA, the CDR3 is TGTGCCAGCAGGGGACAGGGGTCGAATCAGCCCCAGCATTTT.

The chain carries TRBV28 and TRBJ1-2; D is undetermined. With 3 bases removed from V and 7 bases from J, the gap between germline ends came to 18 bases. The CDR3 is 15 amino acids. Germline CDR1 and CDR2: MDHEN and SYDVKM. DNA for the CDR3: TGTGCCAGCAGTTTGAGGGCAGTGGTCGAAGGTGGCTACACCTTC. Translation: CASSLRAVVEGGYTF.

This chain connects TRBV27 to TRBJ1-5; no clear D. This CDR3 is 14 amino acids long. V gave up 6 bases and J gave up 3 bases, with 12 bases separating them. CDR1 MNHEY and CDR2 SMNVEV come from the germline V gene (reference sequence). The CDR3 reads CASSIRRTNQPQHF. Written as DNA, the CDR3 is TGTGCCAGCAGCATACGTAGAACCAATCAGCCCCAGCATTTT.

The J gene is TRBJ2-1, the V gene TRBV6-5; D is uncertain. Germline lookup yields CDR1 MNHEY and CDR2 SVGAGI. With 6 bases removed from V and 9 bases from J, the gap between germline ends came to 12 bases. CDR3 length: 12 residues. The CDR3 here is CASRPPVGEQFF. The CDR3 bases are TGTGCCAGCAGGCCGCCGGTAGGTGAGCAGTTCTTC.

The chain is built from TRBV3-1 (or the pseudogene TRBV3-2) and TRBJ2-3; TRBD2 might be the D (6 bases). V dropped 4 bases and J dropped 1 base, with 6 bases sitting between them. This CDR3 is 13 amino acids long. Germline-derived CDR1 and CDR2 are LGHDT and YNNKEL (reference sequence). CDR3 DNA: TGTGCCAGCAGCCCGGGAGGCACAGATACGCAGTATTTT. Its translation is CASSPGGTDTQYF.

The chain carries TRBV7-3 and TRBJ2-3, with TRBD2 matching 9 bases. The germline CDR1 and CDR2 sequences are SGHTA and FQGTGA. Germline trimming cut 5 bases from V and 7 bases from J; bases unmatched to any gene: 22. This CDR3 region has 19 residues. The CDR3 nucleotides read TGTGCCAGCAGCGCCAAAAAGGACAGCCGGACTAGCGACCAAAATACGCAGTATTTT. This sequence encodes CASSAKKDSRTSDQNTQYF.

The V call is TRBV5-4, the J call TRBJ2-5; D is perhaps TRBD1 (5 bases). V dropped 0 bases and J dropped 3 bases, with 12 bases sitting between them. Germline V CDR1 and CDR2: SGHNT, YYREEE (reference sequence). The CDR3 consists of 15 residues. CDR3 nucleotides: TGTGCCAGCAGCTTGGTCTCAGGGTTTGAAGAGACCCAGTACTTC. Its protein product is CASSLVSGFEETQYF.

The rearrangement joins TRBV5-1 to TRBJ2-7; possible D gene TRBD2, 6 bases. Germline CDR1 reads SGHRS; CDR2 reads YFSETQ. V shed 0 bases and J shed 4 bases, with 14 bases lying between them. The CDR3 loop spans 15 amino acids. CDR3 sequence reads: CASSLVGSLKYEQYF. The DNA of the CDR3 is TGCGCCAGCAGCTTGGTCGGGAGCTTAAAATACGAGCAGTACTTC.

This clone has just one count. The CDR3 nucleotides are TGCGCCAGCAGCCGAGAGGACAGGGGCGATGGCTACACCTTC. Translated: CASSREDRGDGYTF. This chain uses TRBV4-1 with TRBJ1-2, with 9 nucleotides matching TRBD1. The germline V gene encodes CDR1 MGHRA and CDR2 YSYEKL. V shed 4 bases and J 6 bases; nucleotides not matched to a gene: 6. The CDR3 consists of 14 residues.

Here the CDR3 reads CASSGGGPGVADTQYF. The CDR3 DNA reads as TGTGCCAGCAGTGGAGGTGGCCCGGGGGTCGCAGATACGCAGTATTTT. The chain links TRBV28 to TRBJ2-3, with D possibly TRBD2 on 6 matching bases. The CDR3 consists of 16 residues. Germline assignment: CDR1 MDHEN and CDR2 SYDVKM. V shed 5 bases and J shed 4 bases, with 19 bases lying between them. Supplemented by reference TRBV28 and TRBJ2-3, the full variable domain reads DVKVTQSSRYLVKRTGEKVFLECVQDMDHENMFWYRQDPGLGLRLIYFSYDVKMKEKGDIPEGYSVSREKKERFSLILESASTNQTSMYLCASSGGGPGVADTQYFGPGTRLTVL.

The chain joins TRBV28 to TRBJ2-1, with a tentative D call TRBD1 (6 bases). The CDR3 covers 15 residues. Germline V gene sequence: CDR1 MDHEN, CDR2 SYDVKM. Trimming pared 5 bases from V and 7 bases from J, leaving 18 bases between. In DNA form, the CDR3 reads TGTGCCAGCAGTCGGCGACGAACAGGGCCGAATGAGCAGTTCTTC. Translated, it gives CASSRRRTGPNEQFF.

The chain recombines TRBV11-2 with TRBJ2-7; TRBD2 might be the D (5 bases). The V end was cut by 0 bases, the J end by 4 bases, with 10 bases between. Germline loops: CDR1 SGHAT, CDR2 FQNNGV. The length of the CDR3 is 14 residues. CDR3 amino acids: CASSLDPPGYEQYF. The CDR3 DNA reads TGTGCCAGCAGCTTAGATCCCCCGGGGTACGAGCAGTACTTC.

The chain employs TRBV20-1 and TRBJ2-1, with a weak D call TRBD2 (5 bases). Trimming took off 3 bases at V and 4 bases at J, with 16 bases between the two ends. Germline values: CDR1 DFQATT, CDR2 SNEGSKA (reference sequence). This CDR3 is built from 15 residues. CDR3 in DNA: TGCAGTGCTAGTACTAGTGAGGTCCGTTACAATGAGCAGTTCTTC. This sequence encodes CSASTSEVRYNEQFF.

The genes are TRBV18 and TRBJ2-2, with TRBD2 identical over 10 bases. The V gene end was trimmed by 2 bases and the J gene end by 7 bases; junction bases not matched to a gene: 13. Germline V gives CDR1 KGHSH, CDR2 LQKENI. There are 18 residues in the CDR3. The CDR3 bases are TGTGCCAGCTCACCAAATAGTTGGCTAGCGGGAGTGAGCGGGGAGCTGTTTTTT. It yields the protein CASSPNSWLAGVSGELFF.

The chain has TRBV29-1 and TRBJ2-1; TRBD1 agrees at 11 bases. CDR1 is SQVTM, CDR2 ANQGSEA, per germline. Trimming removed 7 bases from V and 5 bases from J; junction bases left unmatched: 7. The CDR3 runs to 14 residues. The CDR3 loop reads CSASGTGGDNEQFF. CDR3 DNA sequence: TGCAGCGCCTCCGGGACAGGGGGGGACAATGAGCAGTTCTTC.

The gene calls are TRBV29-1 and TRBJ2-5, with TRBD1 matching over 10 bases. Germline CDR1 reads SQVTM; CDR2 reads ANQGSEA. This CDR3 comprises 13 residues. Unmatched junction bases numbered 7, after V lost 5 bases and J lost 7 bases. The CDR3 sequence is CSVPTGGSGTQYF. The CDR3 region has the DNA TGCAGCGTTCCGACAGGGGGCTCGGGGACCCAGTACTTC. Combining the CDR3 with reference TRBV29-1 and TRBJ2-5 gives the whole variable domain SAVISQKPSRDICQRGTSLTIQCQVDSQVTMMFWYRQQPGQSLTLIATANQGSEATYESGFVIDKFPISRPNLTFSTLTVSNMSPEDSSIYLCSVPTGGSGTQYFGPGTRLLVL.

The chain couples TRBV28 to TRBJ2-5; tentative D call: TRBD2 (6 bases). The CDR3 is made up of 15 amino acids. CDR1 and CDR2 from the germline V gene are MDHEN and SYDVKM. Between the trimmed V and J ends, which lost 2 bases and 2 bases, there was a span of 12 bases. The CDR3 is CASSLGGRQQETQYF. CDR3 in DNA: TGTGCCAGCAGTTTAGGAGGGCGGCAGCAAGAGACCCAGTACTTC.